Each of the 17 T cell receptor beta chains below was sequenced from the same sample in a study of blood T cells in healthy people across ages. The second PCR ran roughly 6 to 11 cycles with a sample-barcoded 5' primer and J-beta primers. TCRdb reprocessed the 5' RACE reads via MiXCR and lists one record per CDR3 protein. The top ten clones hold 20% to 25% of a sample with 600,000 to 850,000 distinct CDR3 sequences, roughly 45% of them seen once. The sequencing sample was made of blood. The receptors derive from a woman aged 55-75 years in good health.

This chain connects TRBV5-1 to TRBJ2-3; no clear D. The CDR3 has 12 amino acids. Germline assignment: CDR1 SGHRS and CDR2 YFSETQ. With 2 bases removed from V and 4 bases from J, the gap between germline ends came to 5 bases. The CDR3 bases are TGCGCCAGCAGCTTCGATCCAGATACGCAGTATTTT. This translates into CASSFDPDTQYF.

The J gene is TRBJ2-3, the V gene TRBV18, with 8 bases that match TRBD1. The J segment lost 5 bases and the V segment lost 4 bases, leaving 14 bases of the junction unmatched. CDR1 KGHSH and CDR2 LQKENI come from the germline V gene. This CDR3 is built from 17 residues. The CDR3 nucleotides are TGTGCCAGCTCACGCTACAGGGGGAAGCGGCAGGAAGATACGCAGTATTTT. This sequence encodes CASSRYRGKRQEDTQYF. Full variable domain (outside the CDR3, taken from reference TRBV18 and TRBJ2-3): NAGVMQNPRHLVRRRGQEARLRCSPMKGHSHVYWYRQLPEEGLKFMVYLQKENIIDESGMPKERFSAEFPKEGPSILRIQQVVRGDSAAYFCASSRYRGKRQEDTQYFGPGTRLTVL.

V is TRBV3-1 and J is TRBJ2-3; D uncertain. Germline assignment: CDR1 LGHDT and CDR2 YNNKEL (reference sequence). V gave up 0 bases and J gave up 4 bases, with 17 bases separating them. The CDR3 is made up of 17 amino acids. CDR3 region: CASSQDHLSNKADTQYF. CDR3 bases: TGTGCCAGCAGCCAAGATCATCTCTCGAATAAAGCAGATACGCAGTATTTT.

This clonotype showed up many times. V is TRBV4-3 and J is TRBJ2-7; TRBD1 aligns across 9 bases. The CDR3 runs 17 residues. CDR1 LGHNA and CDR2 YSLEER come from the germline V gene. The J segment lost 4 bases and the V segment lost 0 bases, leaving 10 bases of the junction unmatched. CDR3 amino acids: CASSQDVLGQGIYEQYF. Here the CDR3 DNA reads TGCGCCAGCAGCCAAGATGTACTGGGACAGGGAATATACGAGCAGTACTTC.

Turning to this clonotype: The junction departs from the called germline gene at one end, perhaps through a read error. V is TRBV6-2 or TRBV6-3 and J is TRBJ2-1, with D hard to call. Germline V gene lookup returns CDR1 MNHEY and CDR2 SVGEGT. The CDR3 spans 15 residues. The CDR3 spells CANSYRAPPLYEQFF. The DNA for the CDR3 is TGTGCCAACAGTTATAGGGCACCGCCACTGTATGAGCAGTTCTTC.

The V and J genes are TRBV20-1 and TRBJ1-2, with D unresolved. Germline lookup yields CDR1 DFQATT and CDR2 SNEGSKA (reference sequence). Trimming removed 6 bases from V and 2 bases from J, with 13 bases in between. This CDR3 comprises 13 residues. The CDR3 DNA is TGCAGTGCCCGGGAGCTAGTCAACTATGGCTACACCTTC. Protein sequence: CSARELVNYGYTF.

This clonotype was counted only a few times. The V and J genes are TRBV2 and TRBJ2-1; 8 nucleotides match TRBD2. Germline assignment: CDR1 SNHLY and CDR2 FYNNEI. V was clipped by 0 bases and J by 4 bases; unmatched bases: 14. The CDR3 is made up of 19 amino acids. CDR3 residues: CASSEAPFRVAGLYNEQFF. In DNA form, the CDR3 reads TGTGCCAGCAGTGAAGCCCCCTTCAGGGTAGCGGGGTTATACAATGAGCAGTTCTTC.

This clonotype was counted ten times or more. The chain is built from TRBV3-1 and TRBJ2-5; D remains unclear. Per germline, CDR1 LGHDT and CDR2 YNNKEL (reference sequence). V was shortened by 0 bases and J by 5 bases, with 13 bases between the two germline ends. The CDR3 length is 15 residues. The CDR3 DNA follows: TGTGCCAGCAGCCAAGATGCCAGTTTCAGGGAGACCCAGTACTTC. Translating it yields CASSQDASFRETQYF.

V gene TRBV4-2 combines with J gene TRBJ2-1, with TRBD2 identical over 11 bases. Trimming took 7 bases from V and 4 from J; bases not matched to a gene: 9. In germline, CDR1 is LGHNA, CDR2 YNFKEQ. This CDR3 has 16 residues. CDR3 amino acids: CASTGGTSGSYNEQFF. CDR3 bases: TGTGCCAGCACCGGAGGAACTAGCGGGAGTTACAATGAGCAGTTCTTC.

This clonotype was detected a few times. The rearrangement joins TRBV7-9 to TRBJ2-1, with D possibly matching TRBD2 (5 bases). This CDR3 spans 14 amino acids. Germline V gene data show CDR1 as SEHNR and CDR2 as FQNEAQ (reference sequence). The V end lost 7 bases, the J end lost 7 bases, and 17 bases lay between the germline ends. CDR3 sequence (DNA): TGTGCCAGCATGGCAGCCCAAGGCGGGAATGAGCAGTTCTTC. It yields the protein CASMAAQGGNEQFF.

Worth noting for this clonotype: This may be a read error, as it is one base from a much larger clone. The rearrangement joins TRBV29-1 to TRBJ2-1; D call uncertain. The CDR3 runs 12 residues. CDR1 and CDR2 (germline): SQVTM, ANQGSEA. The V end was cut by 2 bases, the J end by 5 bases, with 7 bases between. CDR3 residues: CSVEQAHNEQFF. The CDR3 DNA sequence: TGCAGCGTTGAACAAGCGCACAATGAGCAGTTCTTC.

The chain has TRBV7-9 and TRBJ2-1, with a possible D match to TRBD1 (6 bases). Germline CDR1 is SEHNR and CDR2 is FQNEAQ (reference sequence). The CDR3 totals 16 residues. V was pared by 5 bases and J by 7 bases, with 21 bases between. The CDR3 spells CASSAPGDIQGNEQFF. The CDR3 DNA sequence: TGTGCCAGCAGCGCTCCAGGGGACATACAAGGGAATGAGCAGTTCTTC.

The J gene is TRBJ1-4, the V gene TRBV12-3 or TRBV12-4; no clear D gene. Trimming pared 4 bases from V and 8 bases from J, leaving 14 bases between. The CDR3 loop spans 14 amino acids. CDR3 in DNA: TGTGCCAGCAGTTCGGCTCAGATCGGAGAAAAACTGTTTTTT. It encodes CASSSAQIGEKLFF.

On this clonotype itself: At one of its ends the junction is not consistent with the germline gene, which may arise from a read error. The chain carries TRBV12-3 or TRBV12-4 and TRBJ2-3, with D perhaps TRBD1 or TRBD2 (5 bases each). This CDR3 is 14 amino acids long. The CDR3 bases are TGTGCCGGCAGTGTTGGGACCTCGGTTGATACGCAGTATTTT. The encoded protein is CAGSVGTSVDTQYF.

This chain connects TRBV29-1 to TRBJ2-5, with 8 bases that match TRBD1. CDR1 is SQVTM and CDR2 is ANQGSEA in the germline V gene. V was clipped by 4 bases and J by 4 bases; unmatched bases: 8. The length of the CDR3 is 14 residues. The CDR3 protein is CSVVRGQGGETQYF. CDR3 coding DNA: TGCAGCGTTGTAAGAGGACAGGGTGGAGAGACCCAGTACTTC.

The rearrangement links TRBV6-6 to TRBJ2-4; 10 bases are a match to TRBD1. The DNA end lines up better with TRBJ2-5; the J call may be wrong. There are 16 residues in the CDR3. In germline, CDR1 is MNHNY, CDR2 SVGAGI (reference sequence). DNA of the CDR3: TGTGCCAGCAGACCACCTCCGGGACAGGGGTTAGAGACCCAGTACTTC. This sequence encodes CASRPPPGQGLETQYF.

This sequence joins TRBV3-1 and TRBJ2-5, with 7 positions matching TRBD1. The V segment lost 0 bases and the J segment 6 bases; nucleotides outside the gene matches: 7. The CDR3 contains 15 residues. Germline CDR1 reads LGHDT; CDR2 reads YNNKEL (reference sequence). CDR3 in amino acids: CASSQDCTGQKTQYF. DNA for the CDR3: TGTGCCAGCAGCCAAGATTGCACGGGACAGAAGACCCAGTACTTC.